These 15 T cell receptor beta chains originate from one sample sequenced in a study of T-cell memory formation after mild COVID-19. MiXCR was run by TCRdb on the 5' RACE reads, yielding one entry per CDR3 protein. The sample includes roughly 610,000 distinct CDR3 sequences, approximately 15% of them seen just once. Material: PBMCs or a T cell subset sorted from them (not recorded which). All receptors derive from an adult woman who had mild COVID-19 (a few samples of this study predate the infection). Cell type and time point are not known.

This clonotype has only a few counts. This chain uses TRBV12-3 or TRBV12-4 with TRBJ1-6; TRBD1 might be the D (6 bases). The CDR3 spans 14 residues. V was cut by 1 base and J by 7 bases, with 8 bases left in between. CDR3 residues: CASSLGQANSPLHF. CDR3 sequence (DNA): TGTGCCAGCAGTTTAGGACAGGCAAATTCACCCCTCCACTTT.

This clonotype was seen repeatedly, ten times or more. The genes are TRBV24-1 and TRBJ2-5, with 7 bases lining up with TRBD1. The ends lost 4 bases at V and 5 bases at J; junction bases unmatched: 6. Germline V CDR1 and CDR2: KGHDR, SFDVKD. The CDR3 runs 14 residues. This CDR3 is CATSEGGALETQYF. The CDR3 DNA sequence: TGTGCCACCAGTGAAGGGGGCGCGTTGGAGACCCAGTACTTC.

This clonotype was recorded only once. The chain combines TRBV7-3 with TRBJ2-1; D may be TRBD2 (5 bases). The germline V gene has CDR1 SGHTA and CDR2 FQGTGA. The ends were cut back, 0 bases at V and 7 bases at J, with 13 bases in the middle. CDR3 length equals 15 residues. The CDR3: CASSLTNQRENEQFF. The CDR3 region has the DNA TGTGCCAGCAGCTTAACGAACCAGAGGGAAAATGAGCAGTTCTTC.

This sequence joins TRBV12-3 or TRBV12-4 and TRBJ2-1, with 8 bases lining up with TRBD2. Germline trimming cut 4 bases from V and 2 bases from J; bases unmatched to any gene: 10. The CDR3 totals 17 residues. The CDR3 loop is CASSSWRGEDTYNEQFF. CDR3 in DNA: TGTGCCAGCAGTTCCTGGCGGGGGGAAGATACCTACAATGAGCAGTTCTTC.

V usage is TRBV7-3 and J usage is TRBJ2-3, with D tentatively TRBD2 (7 bases). This CDR3 has 16 amino acids. Trimming pared 5 bases from V and 0 bases from J, leaving 15 bases between. CDR1 and CDR2 (germline): SGHTA, FQGTGA. For the CDR3, the DNA is TGTGCCAGCAGCAGGCGGGGGCCCTCTAGCACAGATACGCAGTATTTT. This gives the protein CASSRRGPSSTDTQYF.

The V gene is TRBV12-3 or TRBV12-4, the J gene TRBJ1-4; no definite D call. With 7 bases removed from V and 12 bases from J, the gap between germline ends came to 15 bases. This CDR3 contains 12 residues. The chain's CDR3 is CASKREAGELFF. For the CDR3, the DNA is TGTGCCAGCAAAAGGGAGGCCGGAGAACTGTTTTTT.

In this sample, this clonotype turned up a few times. The CDR3: CATSRDPQQPQHF. The CDR3 nucleotides are TGTGCCACCAGCAGAGATCCACAGCAGCCCCAGCATTTT. V and J are TRBV15 and TRBJ1-5; D not certain. CDR1 and CDR2 (germline): LNHNV, YYDKDF (reference sequence). The CDR3 spans 13 residues. V was shortened by 0 bases and J by 7 bases, with 7 bases between the two germline ends.

The J gene is TRBJ2-1, the V gene TRBV10-3; D uncertain. Germline assignment: CDR1 ENHRY and CDR2 SYGVKD. CDR3 length: 11 residues. V dropped 6 bases and J dropped 7 bases, with 7 bases sitting between them. CDR3 sequence: CAIRFGNEQFF. CDR3 DNA: TGTGCCATCAGATTCGGGAATGAGCAGTTCTTC.

The rearrangement uses TRBV20-1 and TRBJ2-2; 9 bases agree with TRBD1. V shed 2 bases, J shed 5 bases, and the junction held 6 bases outside the gene matches. The CDR3 runs to 15 residues. CDR1 and CDR2 from the germline V gene are DFQATT and SNEGSKA (reference sequence). In nucleotides, the CDR3 is TGCAGTGCTAGACCTGACAGGGGGAGGACCGGGGAGCTGTTTTTT. As protein: CSARPDRGRTGELFF.

This clonotype was counted between two and nine times. The chain employs TRBV24-1 and TRBJ2-3; D could derive from TRBD1 or TRBD2 (5 bases each). CDR3 length: 15 amino acids. Germline V gives CDR1 KGHDR, CDR2 SFDVKD. The V end lost 4 bases, the J end lost 2 bases, and 12 bases lay between the germline ends. The CDR3 protein is CATSEHGGPTDTQYF. CDR3 bases: TGTGCCACCAGTGAGCATGGGGGACCCACAGATACGCAGTATTTT.

This clonotype was seen a few times. V and J are TRBV2 and TRBJ2-2; possibly TRBD1 or TRBD2 for D (5 bases each). CDR1 and CDR2 from the germline V gene are SNHLY and FYNNEI. Deletions cut 3 bases from V and 3 bases from J, with 14 bases between. The CDR3 covers 16 residues. CDR3 bases: TGTGCCAGCAGTGACGGGGTGCAGGGTGACACCGGGGAGCTGTTTTTT. It translates to CASSDGVQGDTGELFF.

A few counts support this clonotype. This chain uses TRBV28 with TRBJ1-1, with 8 bases identical to TRBD1. The CDR3 covers 15 residues. CDR1 and CDR2 from the germline V gene are MDHEN and SYDVKM. Losses at the gene ends were 4 bases for V and 1 base for J; bases not matched to a gene: 5. The CDR3 here is CASSSRGTGNTEAFF. As DNA, the CDR3 is TGTGCCAGCAGTTCGCGAGGGACAGGGAACACTGAAGCTTTCTTT.

This chain uses TRBV6-6 with TRBJ2-3, with 15 bases that match TRBD2. V lost 0 bases to trimming and J lost 6 bases; unmatched junction nucleotides: 1. The CDR3 extends over 16 amino acids. CDR1 is MNHNY and CDR2 is SVGAGI in the germline V gene (reference sequence). The CDR3 DNA sequence: TGTGCCAGCAGTTACTCTGGGACTAGCGGGAGGGATACGCAGTATTTT. Protein sequence: CASSYSGTSGRDTQYF.

The V gene is TRBV2, the J gene TRBJ1-2; D is possibly TRBD1 (6 bases). This CDR3 comprises 14 residues. V lost 6 bases and J 4 bases, leaving 15 bases between the germline ends. From germline, CDR1 is SNHLY and CDR2 FYNNEI. The CDR3 here is CASRRDQGGYGYTF. CDR3 DNA sequence: TGTGCCAGCAGGAGGGACCAAGGGGGCTATGGCTACACCTTC.

A few counts support this clonotype. The chain couples TRBV20-1 to TRBJ1-1; 7 nucleotides match TRBD1. Germline-derived CDR1 and CDR2 are DFQATT and SNEGSKA (reference sequence). This CDR3 spans 14 amino acids. V dropped 6 bases and J dropped 1; count of bases not matched to a gene: 8. CDR3 protein: CSARKGAPNTEAFF. CDR3 nucleotide sequence: TGCAGTGCCAGAAAGGGGGCTCCGAACACTGAAGCTTTCTTT.